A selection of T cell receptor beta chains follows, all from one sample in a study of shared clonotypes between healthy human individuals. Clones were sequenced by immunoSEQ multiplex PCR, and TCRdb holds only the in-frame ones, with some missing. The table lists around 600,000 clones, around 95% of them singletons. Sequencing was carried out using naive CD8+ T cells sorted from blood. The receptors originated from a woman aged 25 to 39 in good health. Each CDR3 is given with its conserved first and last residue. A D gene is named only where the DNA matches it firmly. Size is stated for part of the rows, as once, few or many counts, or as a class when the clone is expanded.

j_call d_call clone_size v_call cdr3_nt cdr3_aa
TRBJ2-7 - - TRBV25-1 TGTGCCAGCAGTGATTCTATGCTCAGGGACGCCTACGAGCAGTACTTC CASSDSMLRDAYEQYF
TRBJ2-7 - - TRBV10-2 TGCGCCAGCAGTGAAATCTACGAGCAGTACTTC CASSEIYEQYF
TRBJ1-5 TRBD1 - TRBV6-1 TGTGCCAGCAGCGATACCAGGGGGAGTCAGCCCCAGCATTTT CASSDTRGSQPQHF
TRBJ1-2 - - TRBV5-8 TGTGCCAGCAGCTTTGTTGAATCGGCTGGCTACACCTTC CASSFVESAGYTF
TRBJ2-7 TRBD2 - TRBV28 TGTGCCAGCAGTACTATAGCGGGAGCGCTGTACGAGCAGTACTTC CASSTIAGALYEQYF
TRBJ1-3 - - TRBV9 TGTGCCAGCAGCGTAGGAATCTCTGGAAACACCATATATTTT CASSVGISGNTIYF
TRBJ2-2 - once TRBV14 TGTGCCAGCAGCCAAGATCCGGGCCTCTTTAACACCGGGGAGCTGTTTTTT CASSQDPGLFNTGELFF
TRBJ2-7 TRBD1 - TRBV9 TGTGCCAGCAGTCTACGGGACAGCCCTCGGGAGCAGTACTTC CASSLRDSPREQYF
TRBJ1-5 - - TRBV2 TGTGCCAGCGAAGGGGGTTTGTCGGGGAATAGCAATCAGCCCCAGCATTTT CASEGGLSGNSNQPQHF
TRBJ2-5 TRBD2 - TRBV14 TGTGCCAGCAGCCAAATGCATGGGGGGAGGGTCGCAGAGACCCAGTACTTC CASSQMHGGRVAETQYF
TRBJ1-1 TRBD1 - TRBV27 TGTGCCAGCACCCCTGGACAGGGGGCCACTGAAGCTTTCTTT CASTPGQGATEAFF
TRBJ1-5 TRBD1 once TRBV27 TGTGCCAGCAGTCCCGGGACAGGGGGGGATAAGCCCCAGCATTTT CASSPGTGGDKPQHF
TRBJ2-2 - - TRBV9 TGTGCCAGCAGCGTAGCCTCGAACACCGGGGAGCTGTTTTTT CASSVASNTGELFF
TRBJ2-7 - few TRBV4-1 TGCGCCAGCAGCCAAGTTCTCGGGAGTCGCGACGAGCAGTACTTC CASSQVLGSRDEQYF
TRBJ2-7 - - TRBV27 TGTGCCAGCAGTTCTGAGACACGGAGCTCCTACGAGCAGTACTTC CASSSETRSSYEQYF
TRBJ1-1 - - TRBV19 TGTGCCAGTAGTATCTGGAGGGGTGAAGCTTTCTTT CASSIWRGEAFF
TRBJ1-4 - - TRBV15 TGTGCCACCACAACGCCGGGGGGCCAGGAAAAACTGTTTTTT CATTTPGGQEKLFF
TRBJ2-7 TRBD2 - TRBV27 TGTGCCAGCAGTCCGGGGACTAGTGGTATTGGCGAGCAGTACTTC CASSPGTSGIGEQYF
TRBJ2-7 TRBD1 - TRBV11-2 TGTGCCAGCAGCTCTGGACAGGGGGCGGGAGAGCAGTACTTC CASSSGQGAGEQYF
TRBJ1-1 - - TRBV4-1 TGCGCCAGCAGCCAAGAGAGGGGGAACACTGAAGCTTTCTTT CASSQERGNTEAFF
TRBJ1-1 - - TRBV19 TGTGCCAGTTTGTCCGACAGGTACTACACTGAAGCTTTCTTT CASLSDRYYTEAFF
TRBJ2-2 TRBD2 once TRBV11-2 TGTGCCAGCAGCTATCCGGGACTAGGGGCCGGGGAGCTGTTTTTT CASSYPGLGAGELFF
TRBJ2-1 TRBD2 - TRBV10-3 TGTGCCATCAGTGAGCCGAATCGGTTCTTACTTAGCGGGTTGCGTGCCTACAATGAGCAGTTCTTC CAISEPNRFLLSGLRAYNEQFF
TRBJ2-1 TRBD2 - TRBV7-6 TGTGCCAGCAGCTTCCTAGCGGGAGAGTCCGATGAGCAGTTCTTC CASSFLAGESDEQFF
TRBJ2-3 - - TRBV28 TGTGCCAGCAGTTTGGGCACAGATACGCAGTATTTT CASSLGTDTQYF
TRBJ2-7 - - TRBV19 TGTGCCAGTAGTATAGGCCGGGGCGGCGCCTACGAGCAGTACTTC CASSIGRGGAYEQYF
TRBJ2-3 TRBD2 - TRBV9 TGTGCCAGCAGCGTAGCTAGCGGGACCACAGATACGCAGTATTTT CASSVASGTTDTQYF
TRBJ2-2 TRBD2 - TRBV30 TGTGCCGAACTAGCGGGAGCTTGTACCGGGGAGCTGTTTTTT CAELAGACTGELFF
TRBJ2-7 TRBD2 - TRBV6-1 TGTGCCAGCAGTGAAGAGCGGGGGAGCTCCTACGAGCAGTACTTC CASSEERGSSYEQYF